One sample yielded the 29 T cell receptor beta chains listed below, sequenced in a study of cytomegalovirus exposure and HLA in healthy donors. PCR primers comprised 60 Vbeta and 13 Jbeta primers. The table came from immunoSEQ multiplex PCR; TCRdb's copy has only in-frame clones and leaves some out. The data contain approximately 150,000 clones, around 80% of them singletons. Sequenced: PBMCs. The receptors stem from a female donor in good health and CMV-seronegative.

V usage is TRBV19 and J usage is TRBJ1-1; a possible D gene is TRBD1 (5 bases). V was pared by 5 bases and J by 3 bases, with 13 bases between. CDR3 size: 14 residues. Germline V CDR1 and CDR2: LNHDA, SQIVND (reference sequence). The CDR3 spells CASSPAGWDTEAFF. CDR3 in DNA: TGTGCCAGTAGTCCGGCAGGGTGGGACACTGAAGCTTTCTTT.

J is TRBJ2-7 and V is TRBV18; TRBD2 is a possible D gene (6 bases). In germline, CDR1 is KGHSH, CDR2 LQKENI. The CDR3 spans 13 residues. V lost 3 bases and J lost 5, with 11 bases in between. In DNA, the CDR3 is TGTGCCAGCTCACCGGAGGGACGCCACGAGCAGTACTTC. This translates into CASSPEGRHEQYF.

CDR3 sequence reads: CASSMFGGGNQPQHF. CDR3 nucleotide sequence: TGTGCCAGCTCAATGTTTGGGGGGGGCAATCAGCCCCAGCATTTT. V is TRBV18 and J is TRBJ1-5, with TRBD1 as a possible D gene (5 bases). Per germline, CDR1 KGHSH and CDR2 LQKENI. The CDR3 is 15 amino acids. V was cut by 5 bases and J by 2 bases, with 13 bases left in between.

The V gene is TRBV5-1, the J gene TRBJ1-3; 7 nucleotides align to TRBD1. V lost 0 bases, J lost 5 bases, and 5 bases stayed unmatched. The CDR3 consists of 15 residues. From germline, CDR1 is SGHRS and CDR2 YFSETQ. The CDR3 nucleotides are TGCGCCAGCAGCTTGGATGTGACAGGGAGAAACACCATATATTTT. Translation: CASSLDVTGRNTIYF.

This rearrangement joins TRBV4-3 to TRBJ2-1; a weak D match, TRBD2 (6 bases). Trimming took off 3 bases at V and 4 bases at J, with 19 bases between the two ends. The CDR3 consists of 17 residues. CDR1 LGHNA and CDR2 YSLEER come from the germline V gene. DNA for the CDR3: TGCGCCAGCAGCCACCCCTTAGGAGGGAGTGGGTACAATGAGCAGTTCTTC. It codes for CASSHPLGGSGYNEQFF.

The chain joins TRBV5-5 to TRBJ2-5; D is possibly TRBD2 (5 bases). The J call may be incorrect, as the DNA end agrees better with TRBJ2-7. Looked up from germline, CDR1 is SGHKS and CDR2 is YYEKEE (reference sequence). The CDR3 spans 14 residues. CDR3 nucleotide sequence: TGTGCCAGCAGCTTGGGGACTGATTCCTACGAGCAGTACTTC. Its protein product is CASSLGTDSYEQYF.

This clone came up once. The rearrangement joins TRBV19 to TRBJ1-2; 7 positions agree with TRBD1. CDR1 and CDR2 (germline): LNHDA, SQIVND (reference sequence). This CDR3 comprises 18 residues. After removal of 3 bases from V and 0 bases from J, the junction contained 13 bases not matched to a gene. The CDR3 coding sequence is TGTGCCAGTAGTATCCACAGGGGAATGGCGCTCGCTAACTATGGCTACACCTTC. Its translation is CASSIHRGMALANYGYTF.

This clone was counted a few times. The chain employs TRBV15 and TRBJ2-1; TRBD1 is a possible D gene (6 bases). Trimming removed 1 base at V and 8 bases at J, with 12 bases between. CDR1 is LNHNV and CDR2 is YYDKDF in the germline V gene (reference sequence). This CDR3 comprises 14 residues. CDR3 loop: CATSRGRDTDEQFF. CDR3 nucleotides: TGTGCCACCAGCAGAGGTCGGGACACCGATGAGCAGTTCTTC.

J is TRBJ2-3 and V is TRBV7-2, with TRBD2 matching over 15 bases. Germline trimming cut 1 base from V and 6 bases from J; bases unmatched to any gene: 8. Germline CDR1 and CDR2: SGHTA and FQGNSA. The length of the CDR3 is 18 residues. The CDR3 DNA sequence: TGTGCCAGCAGCTTAGAGCGGGGACTAGCGGGGGGAACGGATACGCAGTATTTT. Amino acids: CASSLERGLAGGTDTQYF. Based on the CDR3 plus reference TRBV7-2 and TRBJ2-3, the full variable domain is GAGVSQSPSNKVTEKGKDVELRCDPISGHTALYWYRQSLGQGLEFLIYFQGNSAPDKSGLPSDRFSAERTGGSVSTLTIQRTQQEDSAVYLCASSLERGLAGGTDTQYFGPGTRLTVL.

This clone was detected a few times. V and J are TRBV6-1 and TRBJ2-5, with D perhaps matching TRBD2 (5 bases). CDR1 is MNHNS and CDR2 is SASEGT in the germline V gene. With 1 base removed from V and 2 bases from J, the gap between germline ends came to 8 bases. The CDR3 length is 14 residues. The CDR3 protein is CASSEGGGQETQYF. As DNA, the CDR3 is TGTGCCAGCAGTGAAGGAGGAGGACAAGAGACCCAGTACTTC.

J is TRBJ2-3 and V is TRBV4-1; TRBD2 matches at 10 bases. This CDR3 comprises 17 residues. CDR1 is MGHRA, CDR2 YSYEKL, per germline. V lost 0 bases and J lost 1; bases outside the gene matches: 4. The CDR3 is CASSQERGTSGTDTQYF. In nucleotides, the CDR3 is TGCGCCAGCAGCCAAGAGAGAGGGACTAGCGGCACAGATACGCAGTATTTT.

In its sample, this clone was seen a few times. This chain links TRBV5-1 with TRBJ2-2; D uncertain. The V and J ends lost 0 bases and 4 bases respectively, with 13 bases between them. From germline, CDR1 is SGHRS and CDR2 YFSETQ. The CDR3 loop spans 16 amino acids. The CDR3 here is CASSLVPRQGTGELFF. The CDR3 region has the DNA TGCGCCAGCAGCTTGGTACCCCGACAAGGCACCGGGGAGCTGTTTTTT.

The CDR3 region is CASSGGLAEGEQYF. The DNA of the CDR3 is TGTGCCAGCAGCGGGGGACTAGCGGAAGGCGAGCAGTACTTC. The chain uses TRBV27 and TRBJ2-7; 11 bases align to TRBD2. The CDR3 contains 14 residues. V lost 6 bases and J lost 6; bases outside the gene matches: 7. CDR1 and CDR2 (germline): MNHEY, SMNVEV (reference sequence).

V gene TRBV6-5 combines with J gene TRBJ2-5; TRBD2 aligns across 7 bases. TRBJ2-7 matches the DNA end more closely, so the J call is doubtful. There are 15 residues in the CDR3. Germline assignment: CDR1 MNHEY and CDR2 SVGAGI. CDR3 nucleotides: TGTGCCAGCAGTTACACTCGGCTAGCGGTAAACGAGCAGTACTTC. The encoded protein is CASSYTRLAVNEQYF.

V is TRBV5-3 and J is TRBJ2-7, with 7 bases identical to TRBD2. TRBV5-3 is an ORF for which the function is uncertain. The CDR3 sequence is 15 residues long. Trimming at V came to 2 bases and at J to 0 bases, leaving 5 bases not matched to a gene. The CDR3 bases are TGTGCCAGAAGCTTATGGGGCGGGAGCTCCTACGAGCAGTACTTC. Its translation: CARSLWGGSSYEQYF.

As for this clone: The sample has other DNA sequences that encode this CDR3 too. This chain connects TRBV6-1 to TRBJ2-6, with 9 positions matching TRBD1. Germline-derived CDR1 and CDR2 are MNHNS and SASEGT. The V segment lost 6 bases and the J segment 0 bases; nucleotides outside the gene matches: 0. This CDR3 spans 15 amino acids. CDR3 region: CASRTGGSGANVLTF. CDR3 bases: TGTGCCAGCAGGACAGGGGGCTCTGGGGCCAACGTCCTGACTTTC.

The rearrangement uses TRBV19 and TRBJ2-7; 10 bases align to TRBD2. The CDR3 is made up of 13 amino acids. The ends lost 5 bases at V and 3 bases at J; junction bases unmatched: 1. Germline V gives CDR1 LNHDA, CDR2 SQIVND (reference sequence). The CDR3, as DNA: TGTGCCAGTAGTGGACTAGCGGACTACGAGCAGTACTTC. Translating it yields CASSGLADYEQYF.

Only a few counts were recorded for this clone. J is TRBJ1-6 and V is TRBV2, with a possible D match to TRBD1 (6 bases). The CDR3 is 16 residues long. Trimming stripped 5 bases from V and 5 bases from J, with 16 bases between. Germline CDR1 is SNHLY and CDR2 is FYNNEI. CDR3 sequence (DNA): TGTGCCAGCAGTACTAGATCGGGGGGCCATAATTCACCCCTCCACTTT. Protein: CASSTRSGGHNSPLHF.

This chain links TRBV5-1 with TRBJ1-2; 9 bases map to TRBD1. The CDR3 has 17 amino acids. V lost 4 bases to trimming and J lost 1 base; unmatched junction nucleotides: 11. Germline V lookup: CDR1 SGHRS, CDR2 YFSETQ. In DNA, the CDR3 is TGCGCCAGCAGCGATAACTCCGGGACAGGGAATAACTATGGCTACACCTTC. Amino acids: CASSDNSGTGNNYGYTF.

This clone was seen a handful of times. The chain has TRBV7-9 and TRBJ1-1, with D possibly TRBD1 on 6 matching bases. The CDR3 spans 15 residues. Per germline, CDR1 SEHNR and CDR2 FQNEAQ (reference sequence). V lost 1 base to trimming and J lost 5 bases, with 14 bases between them. In DNA form, the CDR3 reads TGTGCCAGCAGCTTAGGCTTAAGGGGGGGGACTGAAGCTTTCTTT. Encoded protein: CASSLGLRGGTEAFF.

This clone was observed once. CDR3 DNA: TGTGCCAGCAGCTTGGTGTTTCGGCGGTCGCGTCAGCCCCAGCATTTT. Translating it yields CASSLVFRRSRQPQHF. The chain links TRBV5-8 to TRBJ1-5; D unclear. This CDR3 has 16 amino acids. Per germline, CDR1 SGHTS and CDR2 YDEGEE. V shed 0 bases and J shed 6 bases, with 16 bases lying between them.

The rearrangement uses TRBV12-2 and TRBJ1-2; whether TRBD1, the table's D call, matches the DNA was not checked. TRBV12-2 is a pseudogene. The CDR3 covers 18 residues. The CDR3 DNA is TGTGCAAGTCGCTTAGGGGGGCAAAGCCTACACTTAAACTATGGCTACACCTTC. Protein product: CASRLGGQSLHLNYGYTF.

The chain recombines TRBV7-3 with TRBJ1-1; no definite D call. This CDR3 contains 12 residues. Germline values: CDR1 SGHTA, CDR2 FQGTGA. V gave up 7 bases and J gave up 1 base, with 7 bases separating them. The DNA of the CDR3 is TGTGCCAGCACCGACACGAACACTGAAGCTTTCTTT. Translated, it gives CASTDTNTEAFF.

V and J are TRBV13 and TRBJ2-5; 8 nucleotides line up with TRBD1. CDR3 length equals 14 residues. CDR1 PRHDT and CDR2 FYEKMQ come from the germline V gene (reference sequence). V shed 5 bases and J 4 bases; nucleotides not matched to a gene: 6. The CDR3 sequence: CASSTWTGRETQYF. CDR3 DNA sequence: TGTGCCAGCAGCACGTGGACAGGGCGAGAGACCCAGTACTTC.

J is TRBJ2-4 and V is TRBV15; 8 positions agree with TRBD2. Germline CDR1 reads LNHNV; CDR2 reads YYDKDF (reference sequence). Unmatched junction bases numbered 10, after V lost 3 bases and J lost 6 bases. This CDR3 comprises 16 residues. CDR3 sequence (DNA): TGTGCCACCAGCAGTGCCCGGGGTAGCGGGACAAACATTCAGTACTTC. Encoded protein: CATSSARGSGTNIQYF.

The V call is TRBV6-6, the J call TRBJ2-7; 10 bases are a match to TRBD2. The V and J ends lost 6 bases and 0 bases, in that order; junction bases with no gene match: 5. The CDR3 sequence is 15 residues long. CDR1 MNHNY and CDR2 SVGAGI come from the germline V gene (reference sequence). CDR3 amino acids: CASRGLAVNSYEQYF. The CDR3 bases are TGTGCCAGCAGAGGACTAGCGGTTAACTCCTACGAGCAGTACTTC.

This clone appeared a few times. Other DNA sequences within the sample encode an identical CDR3. The chain carries TRBV18 and TRBJ2-5; D remains unclear. The CDR3 sequence is 14 residues long. Germline V gene data show CDR1 as KGHSH and CDR2 as LQKENI. Trimming stripped 2 bases from V and 1 base from J, with 8 bases between. DNA for the CDR3: TGTGCCAGCTCACCATCCCATTCCCAAGAGACCCAGTACTTC. It codes for CASSPSHSQETQYF. Using reference TRBV18 and TRBJ2-5 for the parts outside the CDR3, the full variable domain is NAGVMQNPRHLVRRRGQEARLRCSPMKGHSHVYWYRQLPEEGLKFMVYLQKENIIDESGMPKERFSAEFPKEGPSILRIQQVVRGDSAAYFCASSPSHSQETQYFGPGTRLLVL.

The genes are TRBV4-3 and TRBJ2-4; TRBD2 aligns across 7 bases. Germline loops: CDR1 LGHNA, CDR2 YSLEER. The CDR3 sequence is 22 residues long. V dropped 0 bases and J dropped 0; count of bases not matched to a gene: 20. This CDR3 is CASSQERYPWRGNLTAKNIQYF. The CDR3, as DNA: TGCGCCAGCAGCCAAGAACGATATCCCTGGCGGGGGAATCTTACAGCCAAAAACATTCAGTACTTC.

The chain couples TRBV9 to TRBJ1-2; D is unresolved. Germline CDR1 SGDLS, CDR2 YYNGEE. This CDR3 comprises 16 residues. Trimming removed 6 bases from V and 3 bases from J, with 21 bases in between. This chain's CDR3 is CASTARAARMDYGYTF. In DNA, the CDR3 is TGTGCCAGCACCGCGAGAGCGGCACGGATGGACTATGGCTACACCTTC.